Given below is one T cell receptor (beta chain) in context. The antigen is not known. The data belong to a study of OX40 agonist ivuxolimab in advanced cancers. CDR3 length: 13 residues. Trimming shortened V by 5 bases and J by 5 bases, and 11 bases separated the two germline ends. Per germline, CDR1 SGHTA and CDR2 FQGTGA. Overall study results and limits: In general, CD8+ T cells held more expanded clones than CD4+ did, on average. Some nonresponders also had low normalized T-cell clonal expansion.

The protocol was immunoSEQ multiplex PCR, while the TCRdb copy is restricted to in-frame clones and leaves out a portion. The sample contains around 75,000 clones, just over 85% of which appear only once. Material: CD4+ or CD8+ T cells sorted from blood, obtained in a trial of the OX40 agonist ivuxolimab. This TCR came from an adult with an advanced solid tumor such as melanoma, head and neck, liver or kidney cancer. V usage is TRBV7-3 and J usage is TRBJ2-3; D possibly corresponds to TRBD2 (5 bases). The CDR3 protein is CASSLIEGDTQYF. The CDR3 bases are TGTGCCAGCAGCCTAATAGAGGGAGATACGCAGTATTTT. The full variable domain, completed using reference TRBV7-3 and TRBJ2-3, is GAGVSQTPSNKVTEKGKYVELRCDPISGHTALYWYRQSLGQGPEFLIYFQGTGAADDSGLPNDRFFAVRPEGSVSTLKIQRTERGDSAVYLCASSLIEGDTQYFGPGTRLTVL.